This T cell receptor (beta chain) was found in a study of CD8+ T cells in alopecia areata. This clone occurred a few times. Specified treatment: oral pan-JAK inhibitor, 5-10 mg twice daily. The authors extracted RNA and reverse transcribed it into cDNA as the sequencing template. This table comes from immunoSEQ multiplex PCR, and its TCRdb copy is limited to in-frame clones, with some not included. The table has 250,000 to 350,000 clones, 60% seen once; the top ten hold around 0.92%. This receptor was identified in a human donor with alopecia areata. The starting material was CD4+ T cells sorted from blood, obtained between weeks 51 and 52, from a patient treated with tofacitinib.

The CDR3 nucleotides read TGTGCCAGCAGCCCCCGGGACGGACGAATCATTTATGGCTACACCTTC. Translating it yields CASSPRDGRIIYGYTF. The genes are TRBV4-2 and TRBJ1-2; D is possibly TRBD1 (5 bases). Germline loops: CDR1 LGHNA, CDR2 YNFKEQ. The CDR3 has 16 amino acids. V was clipped by 4 bases and J by 5 bases, with 20 bases between them.